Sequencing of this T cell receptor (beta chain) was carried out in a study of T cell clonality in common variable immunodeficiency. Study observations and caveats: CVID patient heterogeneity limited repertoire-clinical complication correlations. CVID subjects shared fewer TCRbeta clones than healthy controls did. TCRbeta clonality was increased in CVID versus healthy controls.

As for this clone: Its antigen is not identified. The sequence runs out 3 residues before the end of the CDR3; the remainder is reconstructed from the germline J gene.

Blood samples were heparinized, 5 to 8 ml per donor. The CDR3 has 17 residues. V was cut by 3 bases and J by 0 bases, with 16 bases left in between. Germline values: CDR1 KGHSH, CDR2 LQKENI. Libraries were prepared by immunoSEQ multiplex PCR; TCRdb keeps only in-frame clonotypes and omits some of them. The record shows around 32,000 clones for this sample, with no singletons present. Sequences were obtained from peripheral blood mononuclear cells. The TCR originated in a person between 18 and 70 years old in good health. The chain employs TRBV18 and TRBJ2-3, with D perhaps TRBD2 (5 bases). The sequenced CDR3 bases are TGTGCCAGCTCACCCCTTGGACTTGATACTAGCACAGATACG. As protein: CASSPLGLDTSTDT. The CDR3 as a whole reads CASSPLGLDTSTDTQYF.